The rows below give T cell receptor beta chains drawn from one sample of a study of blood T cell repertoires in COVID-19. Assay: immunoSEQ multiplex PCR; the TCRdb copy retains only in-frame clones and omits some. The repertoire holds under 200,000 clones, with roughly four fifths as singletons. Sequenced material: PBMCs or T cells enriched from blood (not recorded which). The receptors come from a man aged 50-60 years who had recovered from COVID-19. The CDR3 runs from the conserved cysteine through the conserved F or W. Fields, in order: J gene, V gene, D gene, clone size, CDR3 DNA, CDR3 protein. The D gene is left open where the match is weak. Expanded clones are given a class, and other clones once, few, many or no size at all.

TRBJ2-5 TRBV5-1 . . TGCGCCAGCAGCTTGGTGGGCCCAGGGTTAGAGACCCAGTACTTC CASSLVGPGLETQYF
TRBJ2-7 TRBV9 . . TGTGCCAGCAGCGTAGACAGGGATTCCTACGAGCAGTACTTC CASSVDRDSYEQYF
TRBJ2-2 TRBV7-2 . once TGTGCCAGCAGCTTAGCGGGGGCTGACACCGGGGAGCTGTTTTTT CASSLAGADTGELFF
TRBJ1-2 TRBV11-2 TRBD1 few TGTGCCAGCAGCTTAGACCGACAGGGCTATGGCTACACCTTC CASSLDRQGYGYTF
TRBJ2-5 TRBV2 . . TGTGCCAGCAATGAGGACCTGGAGGAAGAGACCCAGTACTTC CASNEDLEEETQYF
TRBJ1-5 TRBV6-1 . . TGTGCCAGCAGTGAAAGGGGAGGAGGTCAGCCCCAGCATTTT CASSERGGGQPQHF
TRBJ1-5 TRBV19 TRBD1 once TGTGCCAGTAGTTATACGGGACAGGGAAGCCAGCCCCAGCATTTT CASSYTGQGSQPQHF
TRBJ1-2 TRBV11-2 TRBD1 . TGTGCCAGCAGCTCTCCTACGCTCAGGACAGGGGAGAATAACTATGGCTACACCTTC CASSSPTLRTGENNYGYTF
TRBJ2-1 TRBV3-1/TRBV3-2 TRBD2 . TGTGCCAGCAGCCAAGGAAGCGGGACTGGTGGGAATGAGCAGTTCTTC CASSQGSGTGGNEQFF
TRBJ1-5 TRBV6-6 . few TGTGCCAGCAGTTACTCGGCAGGGAACAATCAGCCCCAGCATTTT CASSYSAGNNQPQHF
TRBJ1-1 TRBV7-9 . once TGTGCCAGCAGTCCACTAGGGCTCGAAGCTTTCTTT CASSPLGLEAFF
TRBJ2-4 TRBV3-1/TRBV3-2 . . TGTGCCAGCAGCCAGGGTCCCAAGGGGGCCAAAAACATTCAGTACTTC CASSQGPKGAKNIQYF
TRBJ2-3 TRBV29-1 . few TGCAGCACTGAGGGGGCGGGGGATACGCAGTATTTT CSTEGAGDTQYF
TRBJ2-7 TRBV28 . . TGTGCCAGCACCTCAAAAACCCTCGGGACACTATACGAGCAGTACTTC CASTSKTLGTLYEQYF
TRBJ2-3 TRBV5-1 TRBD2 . TGCGCCAGCAGCCCGGTGACTAGCGGGGGGGCAGCTACGCAGTATTTT CASSPVTSGGAATQYF
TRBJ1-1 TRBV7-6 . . TGTGCCAGCAGCTTAGAGTTCGGCGGGGACACTGAAGCTTTCTTT CASSLEFGGDTEAFF
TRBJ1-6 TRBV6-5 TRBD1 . TGTGCCAGCAGGCCTAGACAGGGAGCTAATTCACCCCTCCACTTT CASRPRQGANSPLHF
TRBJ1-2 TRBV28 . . TGTGCCAGCAGTACCCGACAGGGCTACACCTTC CASSTRQGYTF
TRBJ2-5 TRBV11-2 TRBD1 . TGTGCCAGCAGCCACCGGGACAGGGGACAAGAGACCCAGTACTTC CASSHRDRGQETQYF
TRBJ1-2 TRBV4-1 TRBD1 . TGCGCCAGCAGCCAAGATCCAGCAGGGGGCTCCTCCTATGGCTACACCTTC CASSQDPAGGSSYGYTF
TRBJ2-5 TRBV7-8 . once TGTGCCAGCAGCCCTAGCTCTGAGACCCAGTACTTC CASSPSSETQYF
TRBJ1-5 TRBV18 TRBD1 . TGTGCCAGCTCACCACGTGGACAGGAGAATCAGCCCCAGCATTTT CASSPRGQENQPQHF
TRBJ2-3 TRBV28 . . TGTGCCAGCACCCCCTTCTTTGCAGATACGCAGTATTTT CASTPFFADTQYF
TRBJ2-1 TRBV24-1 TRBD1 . TGTGCCACCGGGACAGGGTACTACAATGAGCAGTTCTTC CATGTGYYNEQFF
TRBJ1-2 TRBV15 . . TGTGCCACCAGCTCTCCCCACAGGAACCCCTATGGCTACACCTTC CATSSPHRNPYGYTF
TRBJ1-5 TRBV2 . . TGTGCCAGCCAGTCCGACAGAAGTCAGCCCCAGCATTTT CASQSDRSQPQHF
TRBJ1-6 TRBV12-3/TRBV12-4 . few TGTGCCAGTGCGGGAGGGAGGAATTCACCCCTCCACTTT CASAGGRNSPLHF
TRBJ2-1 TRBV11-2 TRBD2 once TGTGCCAGCAGCTGGGGGCGGGGGGGCCGCGTTGAGCAGTTCTTC CASSWGRGGRVEQFF
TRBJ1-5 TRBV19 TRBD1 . TGTGCCAGTAGTGACAGGGTAAATCAGCCCCAGCATTTT CASSDRVNQPQHF
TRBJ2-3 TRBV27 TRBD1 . TGTGCCAGCAGTTCCTCCCTACAGACAGGGCGGGCAGATACGCAGTATTTT CASSSSLQTGRADTQYF
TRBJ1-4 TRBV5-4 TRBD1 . TGTGCCGGAGGAAGAATGGACAGGGTGGGAGAAAAACTGTTTTTT CAGGRMDRVGEKLFF
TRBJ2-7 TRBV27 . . TGTGCCAGCAGTTGGCAGGGGATCTCCTACGAGCAGTACTTC CASSWQGISYEQYF
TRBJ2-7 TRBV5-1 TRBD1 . TGCGCCAGCAGCTTGGCCGGGACAGGGGTTATTCGGCAGTACTTC CASSLAGTGVIRQYF
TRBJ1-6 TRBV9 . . TGTGCCAGCAGCGGCGAACCAATCCCCTCCTATAATTCACCCCTCCACTTT CASSGEPIPSYNSPLHF
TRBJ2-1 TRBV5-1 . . TGCGCCAGCAACGCGGGCCAGGGGAGCTCCTACAATGAGCAGTTCTTC CASNAGQGSSYNEQFF
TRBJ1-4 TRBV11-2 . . TGTGCCAGCACCCCCGCCGGGGGATCAAACGAAAAACTGTTTTTT CASTPAGGSNEKLFF
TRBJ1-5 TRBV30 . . TGTGCCTGGAGTGTATCTGGGGGGGGTCAGCCCCAGCATTTT CAWSVSGGGQPQHF
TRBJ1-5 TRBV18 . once TGTGCCAGCTCACTTCAGAATAGCAATCAGCCCCAGCATTTT CASSLQNSNQPQHF
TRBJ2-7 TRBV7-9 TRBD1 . TGTGCCAGCAGCTTACCGCAGGGGGCCTACGAGCAGTACTTC CASSLPQGAYEQYF
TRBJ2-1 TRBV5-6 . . TGTGCCAGCTCAGGGCACCGCATCGAGCAGTTCTTC CASSGHRIEQFF
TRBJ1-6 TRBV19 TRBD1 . TGTGCCAGTAGTCCCCACGACAGGGGTAATTCACCCCTCCACTTT CASSPHDRGNSPLHF
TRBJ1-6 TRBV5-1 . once TGCGCCAGCAGCTTACAGAGTGATAATTCACCCCTCCACTTT CASSLQSDNSPLHF
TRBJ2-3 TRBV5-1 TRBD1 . TGCGCCAGCAGCCTACAGGGGGAAATCACAGATACGCAGTATTTT CASSLQGEITDTQYF
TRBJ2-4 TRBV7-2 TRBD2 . TGTGCCAGCAGCTCGGGACTAGCGGGGCCCGGGGGAATTCAGTACTTC CASSSGLAGPGGIQYF
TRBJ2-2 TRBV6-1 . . TGTGCCAGCAGTGACGGGACATCCAACACCGGGGAGCTGTTTTTT CASSDGTSNTGELFF
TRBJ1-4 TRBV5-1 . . TGCGCCAGCAGCTATGACAGGTCTAATGAAAAACTGTTTTTT CASSYDRSNEKLFF
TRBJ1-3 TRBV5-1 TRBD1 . TGCGCCAGCAGCTTACAGGGGGATACTGGAAACACCATATATTTT CASSLQGDTGNTIYF
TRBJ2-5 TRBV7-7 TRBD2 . TGTGCTAGCAGCTTAGCCGGCGGGGGGCAAGAGACCCAGTACTTC CASSLAGGGQETQYF
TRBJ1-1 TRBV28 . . TGTGCCAGCAGTCTGAACGCGGGGAGGGAAGGAGAAGCTTTCTTT CASSLNAGREGEAFF
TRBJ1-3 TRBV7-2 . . TGTGCCAGCACCTCCGGGGTCGGCTTAGGAAACACCATATATTTT CASTSGVGLGNTIYF
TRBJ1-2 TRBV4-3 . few TGCGCCAGCAGCCAAGCGCAGGGAGGATATACTGCCTACACCTTC CASSQAQGGYTAYTF
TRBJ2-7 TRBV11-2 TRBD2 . TGTGCCAGCAGCTACGGCGGGAGCTCCTACGAGCAGTACTTC CASSYGGSSYEQYF
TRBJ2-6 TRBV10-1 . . TGCGCCAGCAGTGAAGGGGGATCTGGGGCCAACGTCCTGACTTTC CASSEGGSGANVLTF
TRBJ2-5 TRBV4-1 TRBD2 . TGCGCCAGCAGCCAAGGGGGGGCTAGCGGGGCCCAAGAGACCCAGTACTTC CASSQGGASGAQETQYF
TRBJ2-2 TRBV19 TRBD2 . TGTGCCAGTAGTGCACGAGCGGGGCGGTACACCGGGGAGCTGTTTTTT CASSARAGRYTGELFF